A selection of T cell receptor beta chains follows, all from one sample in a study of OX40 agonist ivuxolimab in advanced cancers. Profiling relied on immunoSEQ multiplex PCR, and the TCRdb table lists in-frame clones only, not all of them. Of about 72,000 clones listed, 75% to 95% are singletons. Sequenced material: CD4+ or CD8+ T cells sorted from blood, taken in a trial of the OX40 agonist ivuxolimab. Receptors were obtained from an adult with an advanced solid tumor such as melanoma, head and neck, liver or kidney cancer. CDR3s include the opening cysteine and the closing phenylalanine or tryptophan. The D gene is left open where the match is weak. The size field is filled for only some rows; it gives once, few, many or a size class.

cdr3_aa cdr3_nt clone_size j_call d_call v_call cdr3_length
CASRSSSGTEGYGYTF TGTGCCAGCAGGTCGAGTAGCGGGACAGAGGGCTATGGCTACACCTTC . TRBJ1-2 TRBD1 TRBV7-9 16
CASSLVGGPYGNIQYF TGTGCCAGCAGTTTGGTAGGGGGCCCCTATGGGAACATTCAGTACTTC . TRBJ2-4 TRBD1 TRBV28 16
CASSGEGPEGEKLFF TGTGCCAGCAGCGGGGAGGGACCGGAGGGGGAAAAACTGTTTTTT . TRBJ1-4 . TRBV5-4 15
CASLDSGIGEAFF TGTGCCAGTCTTGATTCCGGGATCGGTGAAGCTTTCTTT . TRBJ1-1 . TRBV19 13
CASSIDLMNGYTF TGTGCCAGTAGTATAGATCTTATGAATGGCTACACCTTC . TRBJ1-2 . TRBV19 13
CASGNGHMNTEAFF TGTGCCAGCGGAAACGGACACATGAACACTGAAGCTTTCTTT . TRBJ1-1 . TRBV28 14
CASSPVGRGYGYTF TGTGCCAGTAGTCCCGTCGGCAGGGGCTACGGCTACACCTTC . TRBJ1-2 . TRBV19 14
CASGFVRDPLTLNEKLFF TGTGCTAGTGGTTTCGTTCGGGACCCCCTGACCCTTAATGAAAAACTGTTTTTT . TRBJ1-4 . TRBV12-5 18
CASSFGDTEAFF TGTGCCAGCAGCTTTGGGGACACTGAAGCTTTCTTT . TRBJ1-1 . TRBV11-2 12
CASASENTGELFF TGTGCTAGTGCCTCCGAGAACACCGGGGAGCTGTTTTTT . TRBJ2-2 . TRBV12-5 13
CASSQVVGGVTDTQYF TGCGCCAGCAGCCAAGTTGTGGGAGGTGTCACAGATACGCAGTATTTT . TRBJ2-3 . TRBV4-3 16
CAWSSSGPPEHF TGTGCCTGGAGTAGTTCAGGGCCCCCCGAGCATTTT . TRBJ1-5 . TRBV30 12
CASRSIDRGQGLLNYGYTF TGTGCCAGTAGAAGTATAGACCGGGGGCAGGGTCTGCTAAACTATGGCTACACCTTC once TRBJ1-2 . TRBV19 19
CASGTNGGAFF TGTGCTAGTGGGACGAACGGGGGGGCTTTCTTT few TRBJ1-1 . TRBV12-5 11
CATSTEFPYNEQFF TGTGCCACCAGCACAGAGTTTCCTTACAATGAGCAGTTCTTC . TRBJ2-1 . TRBV15 14
CASSIGSSGGSLAQTEAFF TGTGCCAGTAGTATAGGGTCGAGCGGAGGCTCCCTAGCACAGACTGAAGCTTTCTTT . TRBJ1-1 . TRBV19 19
CASRLAGGVDEQFF TGTGCCAGCAGACTAGCGGGGGGAGTCGATGAGCAGTTCTTC . TRBJ2-1 TRBD2 TRBV13 14
CASSLSGTGSSGANVLTF TGTGCCAGCAGCTTATCCGGGACAGGATCTTCTGGGGCCAACGTCCTGACTTTC . TRBJ2-6 TRBD1 TRBV7-9 18
CASGGSYNEQFF TGTGCCAGCGGGGGCTCCTACAATGAGCAGTTCTTC . TRBJ2-1 . TRBV5-4 12
CASSQPGVDYGYTF TGTGCCAGCAGCCAGCCGGGAGTCGACTATGGCTACACCTTC . TRBJ1-2 . TRBV14 14
CASSFRQDRTGELFF TGTGCCAGCAGCTTTCGGCAGGACAGAACCGGGGAGCTGTTTTTT . TRBJ2-2 . TRBV7-2 15
CASSPPGVNTEAFF TGCGCCAGCAGCCCCCCGGGGGTCAACACTGAAGCTTTCTTT . TRBJ1-1 . TRBV4-3 14
CASSLGGEEQFF TGTGCCAGCAGTCTGGGCGGGGAGGAGCAGTTCTTC . TRBJ2-1 . TRBV2 12
CAWMGGPYEQYF TGTGCCTGGATGGGGGGCCCCTACGAGCAGTACTTC once TRBJ2-7 . TRBV30 12
CASSYSEVYEQYF TGTGCCAGCAGTTACTCTGAAGTCTACGAGCAGTACTTC . TRBJ2-7 . TRBV6-5 13
CASSQNNEQFF TGCGCCAGCAGCCAGAACAATGAGCAGTTCTTC once TRBJ2-1 . TRBV4-3 11
CASSSGTGGYGEQYF TGTGCCAGCAGCTCAGGGACAGGGGGCTACGGCGAGCAGTACTTC . TRBJ2-7 TRBD1 TRBV5-4 15
CASSPPEGGQRYEQYF TGTGCCAGCTCACCACCCGAGGGCGGGCAGCGCTACGAGCAGTACTTC . TRBJ2-7 . TRBV18 16
CASISTGTYNEQFF TGTGCCAGCATCTCGACAGGGACCTACAATGAGCAGTTCTTC . TRBJ2-1 TRBD1 TRBV28 14
CASSYIGENQPQHF TGTGCCAGCAGTTACATAGGGGAAAATCAGCCCCAGCATTTT . TRBJ1-5 . TRBV6-5 14
CASSVWGGSGNTIYF TGTGCCAGCAGCGTTTGGGGGGGTAGTGGAAACACCATATATTTT . TRBJ1-3 . TRBV9 15
CASSQGAGGSDTQYF TGCGCCAGCAGCCAAGGAGCGGGAGGGTCAGATACGCAGTATTTT . TRBJ2-3 TRBD2 TRBV4-3 15
CASSPGYNGYTF TGTGCCAGCAGTCCTGGTTATAATGGCTACACCTTC once TRBJ1-2 . TRBV6-6 12
CASSQDRQANQETQYF TGTGCCAGCAGCCAAGATCGACAGGCAAACCAAGAGACCCAGTACTTC . TRBJ2-5 . TRBV14 16
CASSYGLSYEQYF TGTGCCAGCAGTTACGGGCTCTCCTACGAGCAGTACTTC . TRBJ2-7 . TRBV6-5 13
CAISESIYTGNTEAFF TGTGCCATCAGTGAGTCAATTTATACAGGGAACACTGAAGCTTTCTTT . TRBJ1-1 . TRBV10-3 16
CSVEDPSGSSPYEQFF TGCAGCGTTGAAGACCCTAGCGGGTCATCACCGTATGAGCAGTTCTTC once TRBJ2-1 TRBD2 TRBV29-1 16
CASGSGVGGETQYF TGTGCCAGTGGGAGCGGAGTGGGGGGGGAGACCCAGTACTTC . TRBJ2-5 TRBD2 TRBV19 14
CASSGGSAEEQFF TGTGCCAGCAGCGGGGGATCAGCAGAAGAGCAGTTCTTC . TRBJ2-1 . TRBV9 13
CASSPKEVDYGYTF TGCGCCAGCAGCCCCAAGGAGGTGGACTATGGCTACACCTTC . TRBJ1-2 . TRBV4-3 14
CASSPVAAYEQYF TGTGCCAGCAGTCCGGTGGCCGCCTACGAGCAGTACTTC . TRBJ2-7 . TRBV28 13